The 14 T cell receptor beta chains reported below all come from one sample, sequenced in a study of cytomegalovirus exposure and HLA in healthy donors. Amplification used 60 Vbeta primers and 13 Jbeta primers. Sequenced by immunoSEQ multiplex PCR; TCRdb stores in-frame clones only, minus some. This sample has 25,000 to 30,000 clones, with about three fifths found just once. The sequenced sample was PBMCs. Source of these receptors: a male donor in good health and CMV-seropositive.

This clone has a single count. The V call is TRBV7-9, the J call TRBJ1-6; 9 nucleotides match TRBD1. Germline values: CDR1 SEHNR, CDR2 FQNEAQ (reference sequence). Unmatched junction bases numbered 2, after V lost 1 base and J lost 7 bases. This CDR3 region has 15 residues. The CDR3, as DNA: TGTGCCAGCAGCTTAGTTGGGACAGGGAATTCACCCCTCCACTTT. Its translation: CASSLVGTGNSPLHF.

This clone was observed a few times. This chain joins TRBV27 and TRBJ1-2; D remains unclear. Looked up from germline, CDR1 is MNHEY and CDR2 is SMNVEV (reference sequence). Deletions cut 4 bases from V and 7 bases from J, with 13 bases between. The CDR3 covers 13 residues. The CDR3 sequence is CASSSYFGGGYTF. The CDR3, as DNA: TGTGCCAGCAGTTCTTACTTTGGCGGTGGCTACACCTTC.

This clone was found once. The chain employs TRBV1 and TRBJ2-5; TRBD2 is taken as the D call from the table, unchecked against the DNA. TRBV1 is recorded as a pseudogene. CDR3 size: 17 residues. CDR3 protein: CTSSQDLSSGLEETQYF. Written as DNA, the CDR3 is TGCACCAGCAGCCAAGATTTGTCTAGCGGTCTGGAAGAGACCCAGTACTTC.

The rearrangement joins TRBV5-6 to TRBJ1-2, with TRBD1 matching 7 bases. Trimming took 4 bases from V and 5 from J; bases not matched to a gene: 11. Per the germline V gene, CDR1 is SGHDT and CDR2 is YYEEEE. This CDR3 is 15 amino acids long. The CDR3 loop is CASSQPTPRGYGYTF. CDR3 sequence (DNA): TGTGCCAGCAGCCAACCCACGCCCAGGGGGTATGGCTACACCTTC.

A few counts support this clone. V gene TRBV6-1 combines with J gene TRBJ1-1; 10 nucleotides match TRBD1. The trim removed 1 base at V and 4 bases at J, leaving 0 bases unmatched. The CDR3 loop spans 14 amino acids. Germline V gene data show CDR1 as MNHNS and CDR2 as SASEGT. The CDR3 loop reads CASSEGTGGTEAFF. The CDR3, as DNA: TGTGCCAGCAGTGAAGGGACAGGGGGCACTGAAGCTTTCTTT.

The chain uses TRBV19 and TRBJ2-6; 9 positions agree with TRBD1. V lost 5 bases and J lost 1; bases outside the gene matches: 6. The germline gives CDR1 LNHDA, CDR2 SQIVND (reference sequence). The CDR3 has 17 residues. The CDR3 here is CASSPPQGASGANVLTF. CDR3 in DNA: TGTGCCAGTAGTCCCCCACAGGGGGCGTCTGGGGCCAACGTCCTGACTTTC.

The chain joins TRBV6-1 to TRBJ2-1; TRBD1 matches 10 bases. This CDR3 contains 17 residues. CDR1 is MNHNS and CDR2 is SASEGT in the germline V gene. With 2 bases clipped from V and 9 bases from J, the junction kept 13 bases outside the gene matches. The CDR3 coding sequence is TGTGCCAGCAGTGAACAGGACGGGACAGGGGCGGGGGCTGAGCAGTTCTTC. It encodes CASSEQDGTGAGAEQFF.

CDR3 in DNA: TGTGCCAGCTCCCCAGATTACAGTCAGCCCCAGCATTTT. As protein: CASSPDYSQPQHF. The genes are TRBV18 and TRBJ1-5; unclear D gene. The CDR3 covers 13 residues. CDR1 is KGHSH, CDR2 LQKENI, per germline. V shed 6 bases and J shed 6 bases, with 12 bases lying between them.

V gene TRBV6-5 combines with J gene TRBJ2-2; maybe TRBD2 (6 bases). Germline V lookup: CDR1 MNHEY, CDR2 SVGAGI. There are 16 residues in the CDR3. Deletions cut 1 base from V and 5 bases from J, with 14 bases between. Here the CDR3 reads CASSYWAGLGTGELFF. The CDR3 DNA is TGTGCCAGCAGTTACTGGGCGGGGCTTGGGACCGGGGAGCTGTTTTTT.

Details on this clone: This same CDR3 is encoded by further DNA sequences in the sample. In DNA, the CDR3 is TGCGCCAGCAGCTTAGGGGGTCGAACTGAAGCTTTCTTT. Its protein product is CASSLGGRTEAFF. The chain links TRBV5-1 to TRBJ1-1; the D gene is possibly TRBD1 (6 bases). The CDR3 is made up of 13 amino acids. Trimming cost V 2 bases and J 5 bases, with 10 bases left between them. Germline CDR1 SGHRS, CDR2 YFSETQ.

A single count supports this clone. CDR3 DNA sequence: TGCGCCAGCAGCCAACCGGGACAGGCCTACGAGCAGTACTTC. Protein product: CASSQPGQAYEQYF. The V call is TRBV5-1, the J call TRBJ2-7, with 8 bases that match TRBD1. The CDR3 extends over 14 amino acids. CDR1 and CDR2 (germline): SGHRS, YFSETQ. V lost 4 bases to trimming and J lost 2 bases; unmatched junction nucleotides: 5.

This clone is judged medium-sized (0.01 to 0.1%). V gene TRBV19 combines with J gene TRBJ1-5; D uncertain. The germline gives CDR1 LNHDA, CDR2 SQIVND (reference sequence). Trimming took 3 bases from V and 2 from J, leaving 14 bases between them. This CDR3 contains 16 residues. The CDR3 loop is CASSMRVFYRNQPQHF. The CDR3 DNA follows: TGTGCCAGTAGTATGCGGGTTTTCTATCGCAATCAGCCCCAGCATTTT.

Here the CDR3 reads CASSSVGRVGYTF. In nucleotides, the CDR3 is TGTGCCAGCAGTAGCGTGGGCAGGGTAGGCTACACCTTC. This chain uses TRBV6-5 with TRBJ1-2; D may be TRBD1 (5 bases). This CDR3 is built from 13 residues. Germline V gives CDR1 MNHEY, CDR2 SVGAGI. V lost 5 bases to trimming and J lost 8 bases, with 15 bases between them.

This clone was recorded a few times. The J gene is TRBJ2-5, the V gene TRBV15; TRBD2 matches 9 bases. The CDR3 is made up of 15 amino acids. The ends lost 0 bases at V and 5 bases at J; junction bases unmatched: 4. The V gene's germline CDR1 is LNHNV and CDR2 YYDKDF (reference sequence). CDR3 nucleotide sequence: TGTGCCACCAGCAGAGAGGCGGGAGGGTCGGAGACCCAGTACTTC. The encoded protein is CATSREAGGSETQYF.